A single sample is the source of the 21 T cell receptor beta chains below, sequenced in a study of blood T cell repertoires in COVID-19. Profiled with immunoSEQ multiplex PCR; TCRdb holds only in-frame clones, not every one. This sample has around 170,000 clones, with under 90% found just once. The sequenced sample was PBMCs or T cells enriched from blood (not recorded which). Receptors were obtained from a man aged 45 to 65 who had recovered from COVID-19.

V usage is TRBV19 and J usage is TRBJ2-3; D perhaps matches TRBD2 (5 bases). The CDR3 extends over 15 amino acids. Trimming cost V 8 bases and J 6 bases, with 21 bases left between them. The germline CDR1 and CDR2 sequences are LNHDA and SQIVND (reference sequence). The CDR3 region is CASGPKTAGGDTQYF. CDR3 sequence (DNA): TGTGCCAGTGGCCCCAAAACGGCCGGCGGGGATACGCAGTATTTT. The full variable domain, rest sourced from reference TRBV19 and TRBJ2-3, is DGGITQSPKYLFRKEGQNVTLSCEQNLNHDAMYWYRQDPGQGLRLIYYSQIVNDFQKGDIAEGYSVSREKKESFPLTVTSAQKNPTAFYLCASGPKTAGGDTQYFGPGTRLTVL.

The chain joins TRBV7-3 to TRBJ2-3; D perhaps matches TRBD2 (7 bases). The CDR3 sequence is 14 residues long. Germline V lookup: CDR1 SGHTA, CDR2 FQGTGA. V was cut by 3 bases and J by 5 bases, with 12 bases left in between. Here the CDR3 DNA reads TGTGCCAGCAGCTTCGAGGGGGGGAGAGATACGCAGTATTTT. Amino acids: CASSFEGGRDTQYF.

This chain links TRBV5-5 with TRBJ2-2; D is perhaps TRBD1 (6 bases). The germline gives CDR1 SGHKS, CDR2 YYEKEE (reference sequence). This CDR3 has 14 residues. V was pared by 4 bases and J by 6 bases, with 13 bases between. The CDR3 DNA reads TGTGCCAGCAGCCTATCAGGGGTAGCCGGGGAGCTGTTTTTT. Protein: CASSLSGVAGELFF.

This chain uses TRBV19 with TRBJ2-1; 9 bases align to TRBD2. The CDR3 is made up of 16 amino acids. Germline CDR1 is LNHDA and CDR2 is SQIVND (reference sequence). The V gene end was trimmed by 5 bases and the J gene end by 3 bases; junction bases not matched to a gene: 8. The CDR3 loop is CASSLLAGARYNEQFF. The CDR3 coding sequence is TGTGCCAGTAGTCTCTTAGCGGGGGCCCGCTACAATGAGCAGTTCTTC.

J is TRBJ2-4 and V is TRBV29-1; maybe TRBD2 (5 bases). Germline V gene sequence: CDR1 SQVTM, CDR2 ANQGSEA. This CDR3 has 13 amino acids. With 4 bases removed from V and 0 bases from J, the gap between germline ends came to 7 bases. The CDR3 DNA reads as TGCAGCGTTGCGGGGAGAGCCAAAAACATTCAGTACTTC. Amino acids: CSVAGRAKNIQYF.

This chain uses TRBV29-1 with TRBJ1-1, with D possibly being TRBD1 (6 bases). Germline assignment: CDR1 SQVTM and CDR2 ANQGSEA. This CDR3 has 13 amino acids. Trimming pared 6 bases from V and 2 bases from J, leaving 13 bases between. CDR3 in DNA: TGCAGCGTGTGGGCCGGGACAAACACTGAAGCTTTCTTT. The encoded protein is CSVWAGTNTEAFF.

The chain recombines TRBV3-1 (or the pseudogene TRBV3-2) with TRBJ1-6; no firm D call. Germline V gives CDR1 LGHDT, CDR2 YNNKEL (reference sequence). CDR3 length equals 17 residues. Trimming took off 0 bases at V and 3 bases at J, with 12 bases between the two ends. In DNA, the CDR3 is TGTGCCAGCAGCCAAGAGCTAGACCCTGGCTATAATTCACCCCTCCACTTT. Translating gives CASSQELDPGYNSPLHF.

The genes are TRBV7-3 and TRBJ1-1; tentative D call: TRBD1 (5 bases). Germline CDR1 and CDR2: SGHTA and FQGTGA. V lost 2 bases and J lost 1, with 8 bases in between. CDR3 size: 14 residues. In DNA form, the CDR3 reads TGTGCCAGCAGCTTAGGGGCAAGGAACACTGAAGCTTTCTTT. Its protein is CASSLGARNTEAFF.

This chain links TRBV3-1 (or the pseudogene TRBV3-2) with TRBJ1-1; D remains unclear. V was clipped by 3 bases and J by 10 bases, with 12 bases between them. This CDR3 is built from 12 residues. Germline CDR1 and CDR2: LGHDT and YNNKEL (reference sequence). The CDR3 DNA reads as TGTGCCAGCAGCCAGGGAGAACGGGGAGCTTTCTTT. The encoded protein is CASSQGERGAFF.

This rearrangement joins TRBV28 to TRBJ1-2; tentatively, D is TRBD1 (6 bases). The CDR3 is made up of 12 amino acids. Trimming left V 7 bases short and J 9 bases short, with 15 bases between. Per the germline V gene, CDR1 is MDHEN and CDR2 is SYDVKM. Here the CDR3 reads CASTPQGIRYTF. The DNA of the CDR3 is TGTGCCAGCACCCCACAGGGAATCCGCTACACCTTC.

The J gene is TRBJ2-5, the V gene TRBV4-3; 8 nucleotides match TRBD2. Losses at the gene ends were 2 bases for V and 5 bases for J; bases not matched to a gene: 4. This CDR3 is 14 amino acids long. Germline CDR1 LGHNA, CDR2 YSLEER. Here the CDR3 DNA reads TGCGCCAGCAGCCAAACTGGCGGGGGGGAGACCCAGTACTTC. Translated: CASSQTGGGETQYF.

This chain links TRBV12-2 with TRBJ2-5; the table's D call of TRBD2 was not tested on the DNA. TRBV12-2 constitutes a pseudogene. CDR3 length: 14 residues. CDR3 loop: CASRLARRQETQYF. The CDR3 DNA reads TGTGCAAGTCGCTTAGCGCGCCGCCAAGAGACCCAGTACTTC.

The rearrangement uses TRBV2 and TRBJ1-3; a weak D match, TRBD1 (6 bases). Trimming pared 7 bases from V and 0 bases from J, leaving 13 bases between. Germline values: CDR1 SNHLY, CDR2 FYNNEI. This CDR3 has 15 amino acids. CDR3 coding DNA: TGTGCCAGCACCCTAGGACAGAGCTCTGGAAACACCATATATTTT. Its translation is CASTLGQSSGNTIYF.

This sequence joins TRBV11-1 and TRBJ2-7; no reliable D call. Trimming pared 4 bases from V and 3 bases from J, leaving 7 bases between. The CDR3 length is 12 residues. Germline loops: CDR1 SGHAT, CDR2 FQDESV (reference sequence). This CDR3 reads CASSSNSYEQYF. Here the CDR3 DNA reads TGTGCCAGCAGCTCCAACAGCTACGAGCAGTACTTC.

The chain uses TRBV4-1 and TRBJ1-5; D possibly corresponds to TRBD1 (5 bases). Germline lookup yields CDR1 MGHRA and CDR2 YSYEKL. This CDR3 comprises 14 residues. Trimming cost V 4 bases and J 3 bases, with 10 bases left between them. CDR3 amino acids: CASSLGVLNQPQHF. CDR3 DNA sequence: TGCGCCAGCAGCCTAGGGGTACTCAATCAGCCCCAGCATTTT.

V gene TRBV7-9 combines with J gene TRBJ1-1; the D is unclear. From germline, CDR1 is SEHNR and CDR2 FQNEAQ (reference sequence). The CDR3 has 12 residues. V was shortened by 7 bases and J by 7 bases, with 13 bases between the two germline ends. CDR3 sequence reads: CASTKSHHEAFF. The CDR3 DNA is TGTGCCAGCACCAAAAGCCACCATGAAGCTTTCTTT.

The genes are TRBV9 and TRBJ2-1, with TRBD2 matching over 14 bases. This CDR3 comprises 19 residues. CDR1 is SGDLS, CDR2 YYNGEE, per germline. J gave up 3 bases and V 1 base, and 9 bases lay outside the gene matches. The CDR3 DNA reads TGTGCCAGCAGCGTAAGGGGACTAGCGGGGGCGCCCGGCTACAATGAGCAGTTCTTC. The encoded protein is CASSVRGLAGAPGYNEQFF.

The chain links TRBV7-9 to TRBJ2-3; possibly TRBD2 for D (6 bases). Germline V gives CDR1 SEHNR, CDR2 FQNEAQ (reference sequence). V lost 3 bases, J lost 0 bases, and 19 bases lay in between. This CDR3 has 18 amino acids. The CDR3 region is CASSFPSGRLVSTDTQYF. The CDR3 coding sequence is TGTGCCAGCAGCTTTCCCTCGGGGCGACTAGTTAGCACAGATACGCAGTATTTT.

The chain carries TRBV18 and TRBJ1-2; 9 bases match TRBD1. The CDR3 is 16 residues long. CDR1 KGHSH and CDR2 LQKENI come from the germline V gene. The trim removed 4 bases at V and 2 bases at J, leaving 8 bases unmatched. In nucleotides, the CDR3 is TGTGCCAGCTCACTAATGGGGACAGGGAAGAACTATGGCTACACCTTC. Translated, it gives CASSLMGTGKNYGYTF.

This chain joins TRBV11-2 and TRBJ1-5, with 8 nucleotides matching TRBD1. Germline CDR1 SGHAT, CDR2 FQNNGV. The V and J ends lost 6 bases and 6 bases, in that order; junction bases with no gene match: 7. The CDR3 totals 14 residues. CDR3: CASSLTRGLQPQHF. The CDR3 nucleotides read TGTGCCAGCAGTCTAACCAGGGGGCTTCAGCCCCAGCATTTT.

CDR3 residues: CASLLEGTGNQPQHF. Written as DNA, the CDR3 is TGTGCCAGCCTCCTGGAGGGAACAGGAAATCAGCCCCAGCATTTT. V usage is TRBV6-5 and J usage is TRBJ1-5, with D possibly matching TRBD1 (5 bases). The length of the CDR3 is 15 residues. CDR1 is MNHEY, CDR2 SVGAGI, per germline. Trimming took off 8 bases at V and 4 bases at J, with 18 bases between the two ends.